This is a list of T cell receptor beta chains from one sample in a study of T cell repertoires in cytomegalovirus infection. One entry per CDR3 protein, called by TCRdb with MiXCR from the reads. The sample includes about 900,000 distinct CDR3 sequences, around 30% of them seen just once. Their target antigens are unknown. The source was cultured CD8+ T cells from PBMCs, collected from culture after CMV antigen stimulation. The receptors here all came from a human donor in good health (CMV status not recorded). Some clones in this sample may be carry-over from other donors' samples. CDR3s include the opening cysteine and the closing phenylalanine or tryptophan. Fields, in order: CDR3 DNA, CDR3 protein, V gene, clone size, J gene, D gene. A D gene is named only where the DNA matches it firmly. Clone size is stated in some rows and not others, as once, few, many or a class when expanded.

CDR3 DNA: TGTGCCAGCAGCGTAGACTTAGATACGCAGTATTTT
CDR3 protein: CASSVDLDTQYF
V gene: TRBV9
clone size: .
J gene: TRBJ2-3
D gene: .

CDR3 DNA: TGTGCTAGCGTCTTAGAGAGGGACAGGGGTACCAGCAATCAGCCCCAGCATTTT
CDR3 protein: CASVLERDRGTSNQPQHF
V gene: TRBV7-7
clone size: .
J gene: TRBJ1-5
D gene: TRBD1

CDR3 DNA: TGTGCCAGCAGCGGGACAGGCCCTACCCTTAGCTCCTACAATGAGCAGTTCTTC
CDR3 protein: CASSGTGPTLSSYNEQFF
V gene: TRBV9
clone size: .
J gene: TRBJ2-1
D gene: TRBD1

CDR3 DNA: TGTGCCAGCAGTCCCTCTCTCCTATCCTTGGCCTCCTATAATTCACCCCTCCACTTT
CDR3 protein: CASSPSLLSLASYNSPLHF
V gene: TRBV27
clone size: .
J gene: TRBJ1-6
D gene: .

CDR3 DNA: TGTGCCAACAGGAGACAGGAAGCTAACTATGGCTACACCTTT
CDR3 protein: CANRRQEANYGYTF
V gene: TRBV28
clone size: .
J gene: TRBJ1-2
D gene: .

CDR3 DNA: TGTGCCAGCAGTTTACCCGACCGGAATGAGCAGTTCTTC
CDR3 protein: CASSLPDRNEQFF
V gene: TRBV27
clone size: .
J gene: TRBJ2-1
D gene: .

CDR3 DNA: TGTGCCAGCAGTGCACCAGGGGCCTTGGTAGGCTACACCTTC
CDR3 protein: CASSAPGALVGYTF
V gene: TRBV2
clone size: once
J gene: TRBJ1-2
D gene: .

CDR3 DNA: TGTGCCAGCAGCTTGGTCGGGGTTAATTCACCCCTCCACTTT
CDR3 protein: CASSLVGVNSPLHF
V gene: TRBV5-5
clone size: .
J gene: TRBJ1-6
D gene: .

CDR3 DNA: TGTGCCAGCAGTGAAGTAGGGAGCCAAGGCTCCTACGAGCAGTACTTC
CDR3 protein: CASSEVGSQGSYEQYF
V gene: TRBV6-1
clone size: .
J gene: TRBJ2-7
D gene: .

CDR3 DNA: TGTGCCAGCAGCGGGGACCTTATCCTCAATCAGCCCCAGCATTTT
CDR3 protein: CASSGDLILNQPQHF
V gene: TRBV7-9
clone size: few
J gene: TRBJ1-5
D gene: .

CDR3 DNA: TGTGCCAGCAGTTACACCGAAGGACACAATGAGCAGTTCTTC
CDR3 protein: CASSYTEGHNEQFF
V gene: TRBV6-5
clone size: .
J gene: TRBJ2-1
D gene: .

CDR3 DNA: TGTGCCAGCAGCTTAGCTGAGGCTGGGCCGGATAATGAAAAACTGTTTTTT
CDR3 protein: CASSLAEAGPDNEKLFF
V gene: TRBV7-2
clone size: .
J gene: TRBJ1-4
D gene: .

CDR3 DNA: TGTGCCAGCAGCTTGAGACAGGGCATGAACACTGAAGCTTTCTTT
CDR3 protein: CASSLRQGMNTEAFF
V gene: TRBV7-9
clone size: many
J gene: TRBJ1-1
D gene: TRBD1

CDR3 DNA: TGTGCCAGCAGCTTAAGCACTAGCGACTACAATGAGCAGTTCTTC
CDR3 protein: CASSLSTSDYNEQFF
V gene: TRBV11-2
clone size: few
J gene: TRBJ2-1
D gene: TRBD2

CDR3 DNA: TGTGCCACCAGTGACGGGACCGACAATGAGCAGTTCTTC
CDR3 protein: CATSDGTDNEQFF
V gene: TRBV24-1
clone size: once
J gene: TRBJ2-1
D gene: .

CDR3 DNA: TGTGCCAGCAGCTTAGAAGGAACGAACACCGGGGAGCTGTTTTTT
CDR3 protein: CASSLEGTNTGELFF
V gene: TRBV7-6
clone size: once
J gene: TRBJ2-2
D gene: .

CDR3 DNA: TGTGCCAGCAGTTGGGACAGGGAGCATCAGCCCCAGCATTTT
CDR3 protein: CASSWDREHQPQHF
V gene: TRBV6-1
clone size: .
J gene: TRBJ1-5
D gene: TRBD1

CDR3 DNA: TGTGCCAGCAGTTACTGGGGGACACAAGAGACCCAGTACTTC
CDR3 protein: CASSYWGTQETQYF
V gene: TRBV6-9
clone size: .
J gene: TRBJ2-5
D gene: .

CDR3 DNA: TGTGCCAGCAGTTTAATGGGGGCATATGGCTACACCTTC
CDR3 protein: CASSLMGAYGYTF
V gene: TRBV28
clone size: few
J gene: TRBJ1-2
D gene: .

CDR3 DNA: TGTGCCACCAGCATGGGGACGGGAGGCTACACCTTC
CDR3 protein: CATSMGTGGYTF
V gene: TRBV15
clone size: few
J gene: TRBJ1-2
D gene: .

CDR3 DNA: TGTGCCAGCAGCTTGATCACAGGGATAAAGTCCTACGAGCAGTACTTC
CDR3 protein: CASSLITGIKSYEQYF
V gene: TRBV7-9
clone size: many
J gene: TRBJ2-7
D gene: .

CDR3 DNA: TGTGCCAGCAGCTCGCCGACAGGGGAATCCTACAATGAGCAGTTCTTC
CDR3 protein: CASSSPTGESYNEQFF
V gene: TRBV7-9
clone size: .
J gene: TRBJ2-1
D gene: TRBD1

CDR3 DNA: TGCAGCGCCCGGACAGGTTTTATGGAAGAGACCCAGTACTTC
CDR3 protein: CSARTGFMEETQYF
V gene: TRBV29-1
clone size: .
J gene: TRBJ2-5
D gene: TRBD1